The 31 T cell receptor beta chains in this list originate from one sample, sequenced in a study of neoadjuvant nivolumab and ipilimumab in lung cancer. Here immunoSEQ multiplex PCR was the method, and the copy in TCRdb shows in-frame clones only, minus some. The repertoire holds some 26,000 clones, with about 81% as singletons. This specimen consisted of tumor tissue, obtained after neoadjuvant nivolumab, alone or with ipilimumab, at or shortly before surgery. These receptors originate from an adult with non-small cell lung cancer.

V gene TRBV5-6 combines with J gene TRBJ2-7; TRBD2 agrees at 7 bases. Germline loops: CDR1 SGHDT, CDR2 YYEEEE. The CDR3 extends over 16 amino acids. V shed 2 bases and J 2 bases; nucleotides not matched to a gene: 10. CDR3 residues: CASSLGLTSSPYEQYF. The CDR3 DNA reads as TGTGCCAGCAGCTTAGGACTGACTAGCTCTCCCTACGAGCAGTACTTC.

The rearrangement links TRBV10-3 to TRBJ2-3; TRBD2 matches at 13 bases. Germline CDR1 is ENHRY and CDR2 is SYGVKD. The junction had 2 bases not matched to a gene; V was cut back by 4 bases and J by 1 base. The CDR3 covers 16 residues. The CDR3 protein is CAISGTSGRGTDTQYF. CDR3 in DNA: TGTGCCATCAGTGGGACTAGCGGGAGAGGCACAGATACGCAGTATTTT.

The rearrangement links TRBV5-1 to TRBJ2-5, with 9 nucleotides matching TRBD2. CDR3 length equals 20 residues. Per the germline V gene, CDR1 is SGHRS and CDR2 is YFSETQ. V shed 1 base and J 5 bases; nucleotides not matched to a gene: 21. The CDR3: CASSLIGRAGGSGFKETQYF. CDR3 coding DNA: TGCGCCAGCAGCTTGATCGGTCGAGCGGGAGGTTCGGGGTTTAAGGAGACCCAGTACTTC.

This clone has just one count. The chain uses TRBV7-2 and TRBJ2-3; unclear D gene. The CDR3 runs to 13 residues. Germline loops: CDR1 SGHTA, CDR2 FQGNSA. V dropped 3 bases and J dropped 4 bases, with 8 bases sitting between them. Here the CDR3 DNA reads TGTGCCAGCAGCTTCGCTGCCGCAGATACGCAGTATTTT. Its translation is CASSFAAADTQYF.

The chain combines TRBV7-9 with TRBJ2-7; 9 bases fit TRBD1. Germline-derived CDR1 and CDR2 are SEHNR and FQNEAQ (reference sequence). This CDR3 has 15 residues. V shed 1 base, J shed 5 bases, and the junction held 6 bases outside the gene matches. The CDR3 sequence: CASSLGGTGRNEQYF. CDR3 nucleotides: TGTGCCAGCAGCTTAGGAGGGACAGGGAGAAACGAGCAGTACTTC.

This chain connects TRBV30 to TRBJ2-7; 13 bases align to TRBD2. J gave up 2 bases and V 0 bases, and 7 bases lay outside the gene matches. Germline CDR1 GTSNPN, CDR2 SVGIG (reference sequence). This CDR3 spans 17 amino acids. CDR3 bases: TGTGCCTGGAGTGTACGGACTAGCGGGAGTGCCCCCTACGAGCAGTACTTC. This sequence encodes CAWSVRTSGSAPYEQYF.

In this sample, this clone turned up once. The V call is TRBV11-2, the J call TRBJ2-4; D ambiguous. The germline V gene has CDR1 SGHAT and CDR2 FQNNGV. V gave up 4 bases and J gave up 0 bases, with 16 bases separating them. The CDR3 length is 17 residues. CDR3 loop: CASSSLYSSVAKNIQYF. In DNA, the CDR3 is TGTGCCAGCAGCTCCCTTTATTCGAGTGTAGCCAAAAACATTCAGTACTTC.

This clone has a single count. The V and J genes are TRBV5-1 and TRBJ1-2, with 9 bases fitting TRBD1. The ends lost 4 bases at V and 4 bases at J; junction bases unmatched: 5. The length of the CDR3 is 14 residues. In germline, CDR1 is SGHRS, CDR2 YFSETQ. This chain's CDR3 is CASSTGQGTYGYTF. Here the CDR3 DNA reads TGCGCCAGCAGCACAGGACAGGGGACCTATGGCTACACCTTC. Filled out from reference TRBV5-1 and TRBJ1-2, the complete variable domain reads KAGVTQTPRYLIKTRGQQVTLSCSPISGHRSVSWYQQTPGQGLQFLFEYFSETQRNKGNFPGRFSGRQFSNSRSEMNVSTLELGDSALYLCASSTGQGTYGYTFGSGTRLTVV.

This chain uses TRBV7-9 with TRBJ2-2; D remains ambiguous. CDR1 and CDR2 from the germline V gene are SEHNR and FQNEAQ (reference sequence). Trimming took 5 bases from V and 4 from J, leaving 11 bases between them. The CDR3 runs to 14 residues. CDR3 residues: CASSGQTTTGELFF. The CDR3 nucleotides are TGTGCCAGCAGCGGTCAAACTACCACCGGGGAGCTGTTTTTT.

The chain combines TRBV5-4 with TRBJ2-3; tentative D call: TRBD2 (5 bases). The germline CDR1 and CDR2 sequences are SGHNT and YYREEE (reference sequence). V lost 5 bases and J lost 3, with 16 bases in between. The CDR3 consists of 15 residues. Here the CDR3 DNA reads TGTGCCAGCAGTCTCCCCGGGGTACAAACAGATACGCAGTATTTT. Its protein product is CASSLPGVQTDTQYF. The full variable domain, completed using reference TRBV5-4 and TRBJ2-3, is ETGVTQSPTHLIKTRGQQVTLRCSSQSGHNTVSWYQQALGQGPQFIFQYYREEENGRGNFPPRFSGLQFPNYSSELNVNALELDDSALYLCASSLPGVQTDTQYFGPGTRLTVL.

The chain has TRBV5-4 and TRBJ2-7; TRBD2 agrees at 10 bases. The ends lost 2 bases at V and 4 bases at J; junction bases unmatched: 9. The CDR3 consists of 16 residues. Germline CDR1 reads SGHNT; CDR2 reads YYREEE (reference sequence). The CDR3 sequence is CASSFTFGTSVYEQYF. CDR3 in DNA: TGTGCCAGCAGCTTCACTTTTGGGACTAGCGTGTACGAGCAGTACTTC.

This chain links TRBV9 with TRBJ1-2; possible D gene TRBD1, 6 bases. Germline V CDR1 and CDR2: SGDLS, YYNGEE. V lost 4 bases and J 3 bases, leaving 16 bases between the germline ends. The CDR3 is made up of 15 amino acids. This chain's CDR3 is CASSTTPDSYYGYTF. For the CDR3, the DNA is TGTGCCAGCAGCACCACCCCGGACAGCTACTATGGCTACACCTTC.

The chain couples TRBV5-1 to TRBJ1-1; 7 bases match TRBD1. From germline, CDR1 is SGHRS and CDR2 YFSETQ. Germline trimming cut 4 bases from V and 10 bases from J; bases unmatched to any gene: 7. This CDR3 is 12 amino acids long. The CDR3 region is CASSGRQGLAFF. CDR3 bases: TGCGCCAGCAGCGGAAGACAGGGATTAGCTTTCTTT.

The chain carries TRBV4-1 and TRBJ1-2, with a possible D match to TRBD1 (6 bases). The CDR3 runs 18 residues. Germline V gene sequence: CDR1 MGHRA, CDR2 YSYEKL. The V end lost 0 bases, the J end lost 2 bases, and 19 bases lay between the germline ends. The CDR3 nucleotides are TGCGCCAGCAGCCAAGAATTTACGGACAGCAGGCTCAACTATGGCTACACCTTC. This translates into CASSQEFTDSRLNYGYTF.

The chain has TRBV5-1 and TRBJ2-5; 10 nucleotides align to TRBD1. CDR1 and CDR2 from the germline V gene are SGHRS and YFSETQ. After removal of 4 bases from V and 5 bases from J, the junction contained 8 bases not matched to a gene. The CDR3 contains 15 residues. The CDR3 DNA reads TGCGCCAGCAGCGCCCCGACAGGGGGCGCGGAGACCCAGTACTTC. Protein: CASSAPTGGAETQYF.

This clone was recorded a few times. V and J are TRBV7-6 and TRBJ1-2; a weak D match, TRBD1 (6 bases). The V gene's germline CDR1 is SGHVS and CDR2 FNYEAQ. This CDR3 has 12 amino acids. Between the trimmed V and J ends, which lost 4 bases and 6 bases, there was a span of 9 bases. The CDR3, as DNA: TGTGCCAGCAGCTGGGGGCAGGATGGCTACACCTTC. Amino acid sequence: CASSWGQDGYTF.

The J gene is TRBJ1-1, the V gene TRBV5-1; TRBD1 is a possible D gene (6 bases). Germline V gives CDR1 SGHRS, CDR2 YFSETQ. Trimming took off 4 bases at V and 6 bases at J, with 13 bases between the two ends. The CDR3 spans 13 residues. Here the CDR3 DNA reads TGCGCCAGCAGCGGCGGGGGCGCGGCTGAAGCTTTCTTT. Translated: CASSGGGAAEAFF.

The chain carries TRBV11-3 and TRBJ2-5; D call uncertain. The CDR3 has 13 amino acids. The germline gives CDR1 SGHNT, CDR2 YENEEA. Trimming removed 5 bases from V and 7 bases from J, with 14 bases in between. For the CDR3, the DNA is TGTGCCAGCAGCCCTACATCAAGAGGGACCCAGTACTTC. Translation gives CASSPTSRGTQYF.

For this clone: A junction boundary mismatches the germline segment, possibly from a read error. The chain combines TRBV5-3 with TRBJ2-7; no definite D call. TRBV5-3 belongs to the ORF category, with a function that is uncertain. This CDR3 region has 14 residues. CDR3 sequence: CASSLGDFDYEQYF. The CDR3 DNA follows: TGTGCCAGCAGCTTAGGAGATTTCGACTACGAGCAGTACTTC.

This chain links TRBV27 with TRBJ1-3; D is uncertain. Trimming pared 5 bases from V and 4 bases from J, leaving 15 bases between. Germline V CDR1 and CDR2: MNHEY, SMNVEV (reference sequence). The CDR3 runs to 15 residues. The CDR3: CASSPTALGGNTIYF. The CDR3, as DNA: TGTGCCAGCAGTCCAACAGCGCTGGGCGGAAACACCATATATTTT.

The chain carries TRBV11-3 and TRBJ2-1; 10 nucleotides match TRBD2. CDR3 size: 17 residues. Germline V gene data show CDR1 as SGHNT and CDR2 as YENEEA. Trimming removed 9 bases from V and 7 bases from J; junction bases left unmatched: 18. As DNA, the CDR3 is TGTGCCAGTAGTATTAGGGTTGGGGCTAGCGGGAGTAATGAGCAGTTCTTC. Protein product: CASSIRVGASGSNEQFF. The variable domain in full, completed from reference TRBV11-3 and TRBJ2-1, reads EAGVVQSPRYKIIEKKQPVAFWCNPISGHNTLYWYLQNLGQGPELLIRYENEEAVDDSQLPKDRFSAERLKGVDSTLKIQPAELGDSAVYLCASSIRVGASGSNEQFFGPGTRLTVL.

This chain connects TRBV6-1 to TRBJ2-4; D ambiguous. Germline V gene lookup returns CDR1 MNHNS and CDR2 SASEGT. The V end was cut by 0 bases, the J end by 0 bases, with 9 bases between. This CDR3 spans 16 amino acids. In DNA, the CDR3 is TGTGCCAGCAGTGAAGCGCCCAGGCTAGCCAAAAACATTCAGTACTTC. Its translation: CASSEAPRLAKNIQYF.

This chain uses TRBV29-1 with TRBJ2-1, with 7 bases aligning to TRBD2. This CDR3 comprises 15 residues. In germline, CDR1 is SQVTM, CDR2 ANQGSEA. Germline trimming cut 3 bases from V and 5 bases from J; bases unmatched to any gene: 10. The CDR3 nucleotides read TGCAGCGTTGAGGGCGGGAGAGGGGCCAACAATGAGCAGTTCTTC. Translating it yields CSVEGGRGANNEQFF.

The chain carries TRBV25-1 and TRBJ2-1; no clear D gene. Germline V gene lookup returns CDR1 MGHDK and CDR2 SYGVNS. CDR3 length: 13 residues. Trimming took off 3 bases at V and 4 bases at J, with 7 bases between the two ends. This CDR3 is CASSDSVYNEQFF. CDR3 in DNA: TGTGCCAGCAGTGATAGTGTATACAATGAGCAGTTCTTC.

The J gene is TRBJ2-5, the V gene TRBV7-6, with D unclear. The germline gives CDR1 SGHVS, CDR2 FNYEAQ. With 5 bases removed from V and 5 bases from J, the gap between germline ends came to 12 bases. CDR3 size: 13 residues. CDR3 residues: CASSQVISETQYF. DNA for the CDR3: TGTGCCAGCAGCCAGGTGATCTCGGAGACCCAGTACTTC.

For the CDR3, the DNA is TGTGCCAGCACAGAGCGTACAAGCTCCTACAATGAGCAGTTCTTC. Protein sequence: CASTERTSSYNEQFF. The chain employs TRBV7-2 and TRBJ2-1, with no clear D. This CDR3 has 15 residues. Germline lookup yields CDR1 SGHTA and CDR2 FQGNSA. V was shortened by 7 bases and J by 0 bases, with 13 bases between the two germline ends.

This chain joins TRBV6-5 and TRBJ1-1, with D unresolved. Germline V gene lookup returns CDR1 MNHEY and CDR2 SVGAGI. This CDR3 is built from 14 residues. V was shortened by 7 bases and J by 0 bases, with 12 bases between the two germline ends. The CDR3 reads CASNLLSMNTEAFF. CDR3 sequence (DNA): TGTGCCAGCAACTTACTTTCAATGAACACTGAAGCTTTCTTT.

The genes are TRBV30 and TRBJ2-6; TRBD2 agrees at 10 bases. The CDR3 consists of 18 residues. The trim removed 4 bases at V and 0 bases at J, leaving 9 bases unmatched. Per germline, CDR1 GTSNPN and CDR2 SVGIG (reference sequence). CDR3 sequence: CAWTSGTSAFSGANVLTF. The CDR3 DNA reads TGTGCCTGGACCTCCGGGACTAGCGCATTCTCTGGGGCCAACGTCCTGACTTTC.

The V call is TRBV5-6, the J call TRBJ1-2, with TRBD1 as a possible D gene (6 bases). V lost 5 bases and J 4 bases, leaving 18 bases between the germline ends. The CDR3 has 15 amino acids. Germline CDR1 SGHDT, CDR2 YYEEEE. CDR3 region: CASSYTGTESYGYTF. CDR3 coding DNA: TGTGCCAGCAGTTATACAGGGACTGAGTCCTATGGCTACACCTTC.

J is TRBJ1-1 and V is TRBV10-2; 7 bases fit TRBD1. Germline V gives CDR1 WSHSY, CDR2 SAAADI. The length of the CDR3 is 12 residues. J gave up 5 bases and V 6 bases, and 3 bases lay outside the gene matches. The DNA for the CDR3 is TGCGCCAGCAGCTCAGGGGGTACTGAAGCTTTCTTT. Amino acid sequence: CASSSGGTEAFF.

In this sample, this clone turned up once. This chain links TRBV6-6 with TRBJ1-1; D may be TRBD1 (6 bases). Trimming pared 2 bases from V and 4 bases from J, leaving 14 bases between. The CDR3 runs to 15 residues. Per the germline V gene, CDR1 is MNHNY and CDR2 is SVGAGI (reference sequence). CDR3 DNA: TGTGCCAGCAGTTACCCAACAGGGATGGCCACTGAAGCTTTCTTT. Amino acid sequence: CASSYPTGMATEAFF.